This T cell receptor beta chain originates from a study of shared clonotypes between healthy human individuals. Some clones are missing from TCRdb's copy, which holds only in-frame ones; the method was immunoSEQ multiplex PCR. The sample has hundreds of thousands of clones, roughly 79% seen once. This clone was recorded many times. The same CDR3 also results from other DNA sequences found in this sample. The ends were cut back, 0 bases at V and 7 bases at J, with 12 bases in the middle. CDR3 length equals 14 residues. Germline V gene data show CDR1 as MNHNS and CDR2 as SASEGT. The chain employs TRBV6-1 and TRBJ1-2; D not resolved. This sequence was found in a woman aged 40 to 49 in good health. Some clones in this sample may be carry-over from other donors' samples. Sequenced material: PBMCs. The CDR3 loop is CASSEAADALGYTF. In nucleotides, the CDR3 is TGTGCCAGCAGTGAAGCGGCTGACGCCCTTGGCTACACCTTC.